This T cell receptor (beta chain) was sequenced for a study of T cell responses to AZD1222 COVID-19 vaccine. Note on this clone: The antigen remains undetermined.

Some clones are missing from TCRdb's copy, which holds only in-frame ones; the method was immunoSEQ multiplex PCR. The data contain some 150,000 clones, around 85% of them singletons. CDR3 length: 17 amino acids. V trimming: 0 bases; J trimming: 5 bases; junction bases outside the gene matches: 11. The germline V gene has CDR1 SGHKS and CDR2 YYEKEE (reference sequence). Study results and caveats: Mostly white British, mostly female donors; authors suggested clonal diversity may be underestimated. Samples come after the peak T cell response, not at day 14. Regions left unmutated in variants are reportedly the target of nearly half of spike-specific TCRs. Just a handful of AZD1222 recipients tested seropositive at baseline.

The source was peripheral blood, collected 28 days after the second dose of the MenACWY control vaccine. The chain has TRBV5-5 and TRBJ2-3; 8 bases are a match to TRBD2. The receptor was derived from an adult who received the MenACWY meningococcal vaccine as a control. The CDR3 reads CASSLEGLDPSIDTQYF. The CDR3 region has the DNA TGTGCCAGCAGCTTGGAGGGACTAGATCCTTCAATAGATACGCAGTATTTT. The entire variable domain, with the rest obtained from reference TRBV5-5 and TRBJ2-3, is as follows: DAGVTQSPTHLIKTRGQQVTLRCSPISGHKSVSWYQQVLGQGPQFIFQYYEKEERGRGNFPDRFSARQFPNYSSELNVNALLLGDSALYLCASSLEGLDPSIDTQYFGPGTRLTVL.